The clone carrying this T cell receptor beta chain was seen a few times. Its target is not known. The sample belongs to a study of T-cell memory formation after mild COVID-19. Study overall: Most TCR clusters belonged to a single donor.

TCRdb re-analysed the 5' RACE reads in MiXCR, keeping a single row per CDR3 protein. The sample contains roughly 200,000 distinct CDR3 sequences, around 17% of which appear only once. General observations from the study: Contracting clones from day 15 to 85 had balanced CD4/CD8; later expanders favoured CD4+.

The CDR3 is made up of 15 amino acids. CDR1 is ENHRY, CDR2 SYGVKD, per germline. Trimming removed 6 bases from V and 4 bases from J; junction bases left unmatched: 7. The source of this sequence is an adult woman who had mild COVID-19 (a few samples of this study predate the infection). Cell type and time point are not known. The chain couples TRBV10-3 to TRBJ2-1; 9 bases agree with TRBD1. Sample: PBMCs or a T cell subset sorted from them (not recorded which). The CDR3 DNA is TGTGCCATCAGCGGGGGGACAGGGTCTTACAATGAGCAGTTCTTC. Translating gives CAISGGTGSYNEQFF.